This T cell receptor beta chain was recovered during a study of blood T cell repertoires in COVID-19. In the study overall: Material from acute and convalescent COVID-19 was sourced from the United States, Italy and Spain.

The CDR3 sequence is 16 residues long. Germline assignment: CDR1 SGHVS and CDR2 FQNEAQ. The V and J ends lost 2 bases and 1 base, in that order; junction bases with no gene match: 8. TCRdb keeps only in-frame clones here, not all; method: immunoSEQ multiplex PCR. The sample carries tens of thousands of clones, around 89% recorded once. The TCR comes from a human donor in a cohort sampled during active COVID-19. Sequencing was done on a sample of peripheral blood. The V gene is TRBV7-8, the J gene TRBJ2-7, with 7 positions matching TRBD2. The CDR3 nucleotides are TGTGCCAGCAGCTTATACTCGGGAGGCCTTTCCTACGAGCAGTACTTC. This gives the protein CASSLYSGGLSYEQYF. The variable domain in full, completed from reference TRBV7-8 and TRBJ2-7, reads GAGVSQSPRYKVAKRGQDVALRCDPISGHVSLFWYQQALGQGPEFLTYFQNEAQLDKSGLPSDRFFAERPEGSVSTLKIQRTQQEDSAVYLCASSLYSGGLSYEQYFGPGTRLTVT.